The next 23 T cell receptor beta chains were all read from a single sample in a study of blood T cell repertoires in COVID-19. TCRdb's table, derived via immunoSEQ multiplex PCR, lists solely in-frame clones and lacks some. The sample records some 70,000 clones, 76% being singletons. Specimen: peripheral blood. The receptors derive from a man aged 55 to 70 with COVID-19, enrolled during active disease.

The gene calls are TRBV5-4 and TRBJ2-1; 11 bases align to TRBD1. V shed 5 bases, J shed 8 bases, and the junction held 18 bases outside the gene matches. Germline V gene lookup returns CDR1 SGHNT and CDR2 YYREEE (reference sequence). The CDR3 runs 18 residues. The CDR3 loop reads CASSFAPRPGQGGYEQFF. The DNA for the CDR3 is TGTGCCAGCAGTTTCGCGCCCCGTCCGGGACAGGGGGGTTATGAGCAGTTCTTC.

V gene TRBV6-6 combines with J gene TRBJ2-5; 8 nucleotides line up with TRBD1. V was pared by 5 bases and J by 5 bases, with 7 bases of the junction left unmatched. This CDR3 has 14 amino acids. Germline CDR1 MNHNY, CDR2 SVGAGI (reference sequence). The CDR3 region is CASSTPTGAETQYF. In nucleotides, the CDR3 is TGTGCCAGCAGTACTCCGACAGGGGCTGAGACCCAGTACTTC.

CDR3 bases: TGTGCCAGCAGCTTGGACGCAGGTCAGCCCCAGCATTTT. It translates to CASSLDAGQPQHF. The V call is TRBV5-5, the J call TRBJ1-5; D call uncertain. Deletions cut 0 bases from V and 6 bases from J, with 7 bases between. The CDR3 runs to 13 residues. The germline CDR1 and CDR2 sequences are SGHKS and YYEKEE (reference sequence). Based on the CDR3 plus reference TRBV5-5 and TRBJ1-5, the full variable domain is DAGVTQSPTHLIKTRGQQVTLRCSPISGHKSVSWYQQVLGQGPQFIFQYYEKEERGRGNFPDRFSARQFPNYSSELNVNALLLGDSALYLCASSLDAGQPQHFGDGTRLSIL.

This clone has only a few counts. The rearrangement links TRBV10-3 to TRBJ1-1; 12 bases line up with TRBD1. Per the germline V gene, CDR1 is ENHRY and CDR2 is SYGVKD. Trimming cost V 5 bases and J 1 base; bases outside gene matches: 11. This CDR3 region has 18 residues. In DNA, the CDR3 is TGTGCCATCAGTACCCGGGACAGGGGGCGCCGTGGGAACACTGAAGCTTTCTTT. This sequence encodes CAISTRDRGRRGNTEAFF.

V usage is TRBV10-3 and J usage is TRBJ2-7; a weak D match, TRBD1 (5 bases). The length of the CDR3 is 12 residues. Germline V lookup: CDR1 ENHRY, CDR2 SYGVKD. The V gene lost 6 bases and the J gene lost 7 bases, with 13 bases spanning the gap. This chain's CDR3 is CAISVGVREQYF. DNA of the CDR3: TGTGCCATCAGCGTAGGGGTGAGGGAGCAGTACTTC.

V gene TRBV5-1 combines with J gene TRBJ1-4, with D tentatively TRBD1 (5 bases). The V and J ends lost 2 bases and 7 bases respectively, with 9 bases between them. The germline V gene encodes CDR1 SGHRS and CDR2 YFSETQ. CDR3 length equals 13 residues. The CDR3 DNA is TGCGCCAGCAGCTTACCTACAGGTGAAAAACTGTTTTTT. The encoded protein is CASSLPTGEKLFF.

The chain recombines TRBV7-9 with TRBJ1-1; 8 positions match TRBD1. V shed 7 bases and J 0 bases; nucleotides not matched to a gene: 4. The CDR3 loop spans 14 amino acids. Germline CDR1 reads SEHNR; CDR2 reads FQNEAQ (reference sequence). CDR3 sequence: CASIPTGVNTEAFF. The CDR3 DNA reads as TGTGCCAGCATCCCGACAGGGGTGAACACTGAAGCTTTCTTT.

This clone was seen only once. The chain links TRBV28 to TRBJ2-7, with 7 bases that match TRBD1. The V gene's germline CDR1 is MDHEN and CDR2 SYDVKM. Trimming removed 6 bases from V and 5 bases from J; junction bases left unmatched: 7. The CDR3 loop spans 13 amino acids. The CDR3 loop reads CASSEQGIHEQYF. For the CDR3, the DNA is TGTGCCAGCAGCGAACAGGGGATCCACGAGCAGTACTTC.

V gene TRBV19 combines with J gene TRBJ2-5, with 7 bases aligning to TRBD1. CDR1 is LNHDA and CDR2 is SQIVND in the germline V gene (reference sequence). Trimming cost V 5 bases and J 3 bases; bases outside gene matches: 9. This CDR3 contains 15 residues. CDR3 coding DNA: TGTGCCAGTAGTTCCACGGGACAGAAGAAAGAGACCCAGTACTTC. It yields the protein CASSSTGQKKETQYF.

This chain connects TRBV28 to TRBJ1-1, with no clear D. Germline-derived CDR1 and CDR2 are MDHEN and SYDVKM. CDR3 size: 13 residues. The germline V and J ends were trimmed by 6 bases and 0 bases, with 8 bases remaining between them. The CDR3 coding sequence is TGTGCCAGCAGGTATATTATGAACACTGAAGCTTTCTTT. Translating it yields CASRYIMNTEAFF.

This clone showed up just once. CDR3 nucleotides: TGTGCCAGCAACGGGATAGCGGGAGGCAAAGAAACAAATGAGCAGTTCTTC. Protein: CASNGIAGGKETNEQFF. The chain carries TRBV2 and TRBJ2-1, with TRBD2 matching over 10 bases. V gave up 7 bases and J gave up 7 bases; unmatched junction bases: 16. The CDR3 spans 17 residues. Per germline, CDR1 SNHLY and CDR2 FYNNEI.

The chain is built from TRBV9 and TRBJ2-3; no firm D call. There are 14 residues in the CDR3. V was cut by 0 bases and J by 4 bases, with 9 bases left in between. Germline CDR1 is SGDLS and CDR2 is YYNGEE. The CDR3 loop is CASSVGSAADTQYF. The CDR3 nucleotides read TGTGCCAGCAGCGTAGGATCGGCGGCAGATACGCAGTATTTT.

V and J are TRBV5-1 and TRBJ1-2; 11 bases are shared with TRBD1. The CDR3 consists of 16 residues. The V gene's germline CDR1 is SGHRS and CDR2 YFSETQ. The V and J ends lost 4 bases and 3 bases, in that order; junction bases with no gene match: 8. The CDR3 DNA follows: TGCGCCAGCAGCCTCGCTCCGGGACAGGGGGACTATGGCTACACCTTC. Encoded protein: CASSLAPGQGDYGYTF.

This rearrangement joins TRBV2 to TRBJ2-1; 7 bases are shared with TRBD2. Losses at the gene ends were 7 bases for V and 3 bases for J; bases not matched to a gene: 9. Germline V CDR1 and CDR2: SNHLY, FYNNEI. The length of the CDR3 is 15 residues. Here the CDR3 reads CASTQIGGIYNEQFF. The CDR3 coding sequence is TGTGCCAGCACCCAAATCGGGGGGATCTACAATGAGCAGTTCTTC.

The V call is TRBV29-1, the J call TRBJ2-7, with 11 bases that match TRBD1. The junction had 6 bases not matched to a gene; V was cut back by 2 bases and J by 3 bases. Germline CDR1 reads SQVTM; CDR2 reads ANQGSEA. CDR3 length: 15 residues. CDR3 coding DNA: TGCAGCGTTGAATCATTCGGGACAGGGGGCTACGAGCAGTACTTC. The encoded protein is CSVESFGTGGYEQYF.

The rearrangement uses TRBV6-6 and TRBJ2-3; 8 nucleotides line up with TRBD2. Germline CDR1 is MNHNY and CDR2 is SVGAGI (reference sequence). This CDR3 has 20 amino acids. V dropped 5 bases and J dropped 5; count of bases not matched to a gene: 24. The CDR3, as DNA: TGTGCCAGCAGTCAAAGGGGTATGGGTAGCGGGAACTATGGCAGAGATACGCAGTATTTT. Encoded protein: CASSQRGMGSGNYGRDTQYF.

This clone was seen a few times. V usage is TRBV3-1 (or the pseudogene TRBV3-2) and J usage is TRBJ2-5; TRBD2 matches 7 bases. J was trimmed by 0 bases and V by 2 bases; bases with no gene match: 3. Germline CDR1 is LGHDT and CDR2 is YNNKEL (reference sequence). The CDR3 is 15 residues long. The CDR3 sequence: CASSQLLAHQETQYF. CDR3 sequence (DNA): TGTGCCAGCAGCCAACTACTAGCGCACCAAGAGACCCAGTACTTC.

CDR3 sequence (DNA): TGCAGCGCGGGGACTAGCGGGAACACCGGGGAGCTGTTTTTT. This sequence encodes CSAGTSGNTGELFF. The chain couples TRBV29-1 to TRBJ2-2, with 11 positions matching TRBD2. V gave up 7 bases and J gave up 1 base; unmatched junction bases: 2. The CDR3 runs 14 residues. CDR1 and CDR2 (germline): SQVTM, ANQGSEA.

The chain joins TRBV6-5 to TRBJ1-1; D may be TRBD1 (5 bases). CDR1 MNHEY and CDR2 SVGAGI come from the germline V gene. Between the trimmed V and J ends, which lost 3 bases and 2 bases, there was a span of 13 bases. CDR3 length equals 15 residues. In DNA form, the CDR3 reads TGTGCCAGCAGTTATAAGGGGCAGGGCAACACTGAAGCTTTCTTT. It specifies CASSYKGQGNTEAFF.

The V call is TRBV12-3 or TRBV12-4, the J call TRBJ1-2, with no clear D. With 3 bases removed from V and 6 bases from J, the gap between germline ends came to 8 bases. This CDR3 has 12 amino acids. The CDR3 nucleotides read TGTGCCAGCAGTTTTTGGGAGGATGGCTACACCTTC. It yields the protein CASSFWEDGYTF.

Only a few counts were recorded for this clone. The V and J genes are TRBV30 and TRBJ1-3; the D is unclear. Germline V gene lookup returns CDR1 GTSNPN and CDR2 SVGIG (reference sequence). V dropped 1 base and J dropped 4 bases, with 11 bases sitting between them. This CDR3 comprises 14 residues. CDR3 residues: CAWSGSTWGNTIYF. The DNA for the CDR3 is TGTGCCTGGAGTGGCTCCACTTGGGGAAACACCATATATTTT.

The rearrangement uses TRBV2 and TRBJ2-7; TRBD2 matches at 12 bases. Germline assignment: CDR1 SNHLY and CDR2 FYNNEI. Germline trimming cut 6 bases from V and 8 bases from J; bases unmatched to any gene: 8. The CDR3 has 14 amino acids. The CDR3 is CASSASGRAHKQYF. Here the CDR3 DNA reads TGTGCCAGCAGCGCTAGCGGGAGGGCCCACAAGCAGTACTTC.

This clone was seen ten or more times. The chain is built from TRBV7-2 and TRBJ2-7; TRBD1 agrees at 12 bases. V shed 1 base and J 5 bases; nucleotides not matched to a gene: 0. The germline V gene has CDR1 SGHTA and CDR2 FQGNSA. This CDR3 has 14 amino acids. The CDR3 DNA reads TGTGCCAGCAGCTTAGGGGACAGGGGGCACGAGCAGTACTTC. Its protein product is CASSLGDRGHEQYF.